The rows below give T cell receptor beta chains drawn from one sample of a study of blood T cell repertoires in COVID-19. TCRdb's table, derived via immunoSEQ multiplex PCR, lists solely in-frame clones and lacks some. Among some 110,000 clones listed, about three quarters were seen once. Sequenced material: peripheral blood. The receptor source for this set is a man between 65 and 79 years old with acute or convalescent COVID-19. Both conserved end residues are part of each CDR3. A D gene is named only where the DNA matches it firmly. Some rows mark clone size as missing; the rest say once, few, many or name a class of expanded clone.

j_gene	d_gene	abundance	v_gene	CDR3aa	CDR3nt
TRBJ1-3	.	.	TRBV14	CASSQDRGSGNTIYF	TGTGCCAGCAGCCAAGACAGGGGCTCTGGAAACACCATATATTTT
TRBJ1-6	.	.	TRBV18	CASSPGLKSPLHF	TGTGCCAGCTCCCCCGGACTCAAGTCACCCCTCCACTTT
TRBJ2-2	.	.	TRBV5-1	CASSGTGPKNTGELFF	TGCGCCAGCAGCGGAACAGGTCCGAAGAACACCGGGGAGCTGTTTTTT
TRBJ1-5	.	.	TRBV5-1	CASSRSGGNQPQHF	TGCGCCAGCAGCCGGTCCGGGGGCAATCAGCCCCAGCATTTT
TRBJ2-1	TRBD1	.	TRBV7-7	CASSYGQGAPNEQFF	TGTGCCAGCAGCTATGGACAGGGGGCACCTAATGAGCAGTTCTTC
TRBJ1-1	.	.	TRBV7-6	CASSFDRHYGEAFF	TGTGCCAGCAGCTTCGACAGGCACTACGGGGAAGCTTTCTTT
TRBJ1-6	TRBD1	few	TRBV19	CASSKPRDREISPLHF	TGTGCCAGTAGTAAACCCCGGGACAGGGAAATATCGCCCCTCCACTTT
TRBJ2-1	TRBD2	many	TRBV6-5	CASSYTSGNNEQFF	TGTGCCAGCAGTTATACTAGCGGGAACAATGAGCAGTTCTTC
TRBJ1-5	TRBD1	few	TRBV6-5	CASSRTGGSVQPQHF	TGTGCCAGCAGTCGGACAGGGGGCTCCGTTCAGCCCCAGCATTTT
TRBJ1-1	TRBD1	once	TRBV7-6	CASSLTRFRGTEAFF	TGTGCCAGCAGCTTAACTCGCTTCAGGGGGACTGAAGCTTTCTTT
TRBJ1-2	.	few	TRBV18	CASSPPAQNYGYTF	TGTGCCAGCTCACCACCGGCACAGAACTATGGCTACACCTTC
TRBJ1-5	TRBD1	.	TRBV5-6	CASSFGGRGNQPQHF	TGTGCCAGCAGCTTTGGGGGCAGGGGGAATCAGCCCCAGCATTTT
TRBJ1-1	.	.	TRBV28	CASSSAGKLNTEAFF	TGTGCCAGCAGTTCCGCAGGGAAACTGAACACTGAAGCTTTCTTT
TRBJ2-7	TRBD1	.	TRBV12-3/TRBV12-4	CATEVQGADEQYF	TGTGCCACCGAGGTCCAGGGGGCGGATGAGCAGTACTTC
TRBJ2-7	TRBD2	once	TRBV9	CASSDRLAASSYEQYF	TGTGCCAGCAGCGACCGACTAGCGGCTAGCTCCTACGAGCAGTACTTC
TRBJ1-1	TRBD1	.	TRBV6-2/TRBV6-3	CASSPDRVSEAFF	TGTGCCAGCAGTCCAGACAGGGTGAGTGAAGCTTTCTTT
TRBJ1-4	.	.	TRBV9	CASARAQTNEKLFF	TGTGCCAGCGCGAGGGCGCAGACTAATGAAAAACTGTTTTTT
TRBJ1-1	TRBD1	once	TRBV11-2	CASSDSGTGYTEAFF	TGTGCCAGCAGCGATTCCGGGACAGGGTACACTGAAGCTTTCTTT
TRBJ2-7	.	.	TRBV20-1	CSASEVNSVSYEQYF	TGCAGTGCTAGTGAGGTTAATAGCGTCTCCTACGAGCAGTACTTC
TRBJ1-2	.	once	TRBV19	CASSMAAGPYGYTF	TGTGCCAGTAGTATGGCGGCGGGCCCGTATGGCTACACCTTC
TRBJ1-4	.	few	TRBV3-1/TRBV3-2	CASSQDRRELFF	TGTGCCAGCAGCCAAGATAGGCGGGAACTGTTTTTT
TRBJ2-3	TRBD1	.	TRBV29-1	CSVGGITGGESDTQYF	TGCAGCGTTGGGGGGATCACAGGGGGTGAGTCAGATACGCAGTATTTT
TRBJ2-5	TRBD2	.	TRBV9	CASGASGQETQYF	TGTGCCAGCGGAGCTAGCGGCCAAGAGACCCAGTACTTC
TRBJ2-2	TRBD2	.	TRBV18	CASSSAGENTGELFF	TGTGCCAGCTCGTCAGCGGGAGAGAACACCGGGGAGCTGTTTTTT
TRBJ2-3	.	.	TRBV18	CASSPPQGGPDTQYF	TGTGCCAGCTCACCACCCCAGGGTGGTCCAGATACGCAGTATTTT
TRBJ1-1	TRBD1	.	TRBV7-9	CASSLGDRAGTEAFF	TGTGCCAGCAGCTTAGGGGACAGGGCGGGCACTGAAGCTTTCTTT
TRBJ2-7	TRBD1	.	TRBV10-3	CAIRLGQAYEQYF	TGTGCCATCAGGTTGGGACAGGCCTACGAGCAGTACTTC
TRBJ1-4	TRBD1	.	TRBV28	CASARTGRYEKLFF	TGTGCCAGCGCCAGGACAGGGAGGTACGAAAAACTGTTTTTT
TRBJ2-6	.	once	TRBV7-2	CASSFPRQSSGANVLTF	TGTGCCAGCAGCTTTCCCCGACAGAGCTCTGGGGCCAACGTCCTGACTTTC
TRBJ1-5	.	.	TRBV7-2	CASSLAREHQPQHF	TGTGCCAGCAGCTTAGCCAGGGAACATCAGCCCCAGCATTTT
TRBJ2-1	.	.	TRBV7-9	CASSLDSNEQFF	TGTGCCAGCAGCTTAGACAGCAATGAGCAGTTCTTC
TRBJ2-5	TRBD1	few	TRBV9	CASSVEGGLGETQYF	TGTGCCAGCAGCGTAGAAGGGGGCCTGGGTGAGACCCAGTACTTC
TRBJ1-1	.	.	TRBV30	CAWSSPRGTEAFF	TGTGCCTGGAGCAGCCCCAGGGGAACTGAAGCTTTCTTT
TRBJ1-5	.	.	TRBV28	CASSENQGAWNQPQHF	TGTGCCAGCAGTGAGAACCAGGGTGCTTGGAATCAGCCCCAGCATTTT
TRBJ1-5	.	.	TRBV7-2	CASSLAGHGNQPQHF	TGTGCCAGCAGCTTAGCTGGGCACGGCAATCAGCCCCAGCATTTT
TRBJ2-1	.	.	TRBV6-6	CASSYSAEYNEQFF	TGTGCCAGCAGTTACTCAGCGGAATACAATGAGCAGTTCTTC
TRBJ1-5	.	.	TRBV2	CASRGDNWGQPQHF	TGTGCCAGCCGAGGGGACAACTGGGGTCAGCCCCAGCATTTT
TRBJ2-7	.	.	TRBV5-1	CASSFMSRTPHEQYF	TGCGCCAGCAGCTTCATGTCAAGGACACCCCACGAGCAGTACTTC
TRBJ2-2	.	.	TRBV5-1	CASGTAIAGELFF	TGCGCCAGCGGGACTGCGATAGCCGGGGAGCTGTTTTTT
TRBJ2-1	TRBD2	.	TRBV11-3	CASSPRGGIRNEQFF	TGTGCCAGCAGCCCCCGGGGGGGCATTCGCAATGAGCAGTTCTTC
TRBJ2-4	TRBD1	.	TRBV28	CASSPEFQGEAKNIQYF	TGTGCCAGCAGCCCTGAGTTCCAGGGGGAGGCCAAAAACATTCAGTACTTC
TRBJ2-2	TRBD2	.	TRBV19	CASSISGTTPGELFF	TGTGCCAGTAGTATTTCGGGGACTACTCCCGGGGAGCTGTTTTTT
TRBJ2-2	TRBD2	.	TRBV28	CASLTASGGANTGELFF	TGTGCCAGCCTTACGGCTAGCGGGGGCGCGAACACCGGGGAGCTGTTTTTT
TRBJ1-5	.	.	TRBV11-2	CASSFEGGQPQHF	TGTGCCAGCAGCTTTGAGGGTGGGCAGCCCCAGCATTTT
TRBJ1-6	.	.	TRBV27	CASRRQDNSPLHF	TGTGCCAGCAGACGACAGGATAATTCACCCCTCCACTTT
TRBJ2-7	TRBD1	.	TRBV11-2	CASSPIGTDYEQYF	TGTGCCAGCAGCCCTATAGGGACAGACTACGAGCAGTACTTC
TRBJ2-3	TRBD2	few	TRBV5-1	CASSRGLAGLTDTQYF	TGCGCCAGCAGCCGTGGACTAGCGGGACTCACAGATACGCAGTATTTT
TRBJ2-7	TRBD2	once	TRBV4-3	CASSQEEGGTYEQYF	TGCGCCAGCAGCCAAGAAGAGGGAGGGACCTACGAGCAGTACTTC
TRBJ2-2	TRBD1	.	TRBV10-3	CAISEWGDRANTGELFF	TGTGCCATCAGTGAGTGGGGGGACAGGGCGAACACCGGGGAGCTGTTTTTT
TRBJ1-6	.	.	TRBV7-9	CASSPPRNSPLHF	TGTGCCAGCAGCCCCCCGCGGAATTCACCCCTCCACTTT
TRBJ2-3	TRBD2	.	TRBV4-2	CASSPNAGTSGSPTSADTQYF	TGTGCCAGCAGCCCCAACGCCGGGACTAGCGGGAGCCCCACATCTGCAGATACGCAGTATTTT